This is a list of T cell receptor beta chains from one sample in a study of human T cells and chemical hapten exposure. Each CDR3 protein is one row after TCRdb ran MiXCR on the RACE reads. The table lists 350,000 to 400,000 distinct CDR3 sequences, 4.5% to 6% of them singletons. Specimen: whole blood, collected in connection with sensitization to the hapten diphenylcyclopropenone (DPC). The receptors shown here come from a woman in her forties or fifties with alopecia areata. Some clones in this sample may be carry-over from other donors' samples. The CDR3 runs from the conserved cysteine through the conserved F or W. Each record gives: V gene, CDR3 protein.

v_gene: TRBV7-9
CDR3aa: CASSTPRLGGHEQYF

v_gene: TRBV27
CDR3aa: CASSHSRGLPSYEQYF

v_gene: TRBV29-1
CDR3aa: CSGEPTNTEAFF

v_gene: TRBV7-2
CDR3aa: CASSFSGRSYNEQFF

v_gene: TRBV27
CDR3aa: CASSPTGTEETQYF

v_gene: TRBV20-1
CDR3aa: CSARAAVGPEQYF

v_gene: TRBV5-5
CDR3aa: CASSRPQETQYF

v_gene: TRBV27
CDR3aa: CASSLGGDGYTF

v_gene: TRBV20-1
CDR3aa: CSAAKGARDTEAFF

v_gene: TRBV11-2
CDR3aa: CASSLDPNSPLHF

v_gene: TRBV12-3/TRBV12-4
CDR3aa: CASALWARTDTQYF

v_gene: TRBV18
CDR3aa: CASSFRDNHEKLFF

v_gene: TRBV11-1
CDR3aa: CASSIAGQPYEQYF

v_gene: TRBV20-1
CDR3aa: CSARGSGSYEQYF

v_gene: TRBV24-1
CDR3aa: CATSDRTLEGQNQPQHF

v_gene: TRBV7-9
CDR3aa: CASSVAGGNINEQFF

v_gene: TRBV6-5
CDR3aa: CASWDPAYEQYF

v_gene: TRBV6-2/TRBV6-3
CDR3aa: CASSYAAGSTEAFF

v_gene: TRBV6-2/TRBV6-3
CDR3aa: CASSYGQRGYTF

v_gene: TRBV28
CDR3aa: CASTPPQGRAFF

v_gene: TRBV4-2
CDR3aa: CASSQAGAYEQYF

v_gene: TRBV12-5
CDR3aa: CASGLPPDRGGPGELFF

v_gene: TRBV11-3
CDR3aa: CASSSREVGANEQFF

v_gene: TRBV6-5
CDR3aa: CASSPLGASTDTQYF

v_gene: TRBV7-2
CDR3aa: CASSFPPLVPTF

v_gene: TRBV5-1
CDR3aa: CASSPDRGTGMNTEAFF

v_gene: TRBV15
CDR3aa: CATSTISDTQYF